This TCR beta chain was sequenced during a study of blood T cell repertoires in COVID-19. Study at large: Specimens from acute and convalescent COVID-19 originated in the United States, Italy and Spain. From T cells, B-cell-depleted T cells, or PBMCs came the material, which was cDNA or gDNA.

This clone has a single count. Other DNA sequences of this sample code for an identical CDR3. V lost 3 bases to trimming and J lost 3 bases, with 9 bases between them. The CDR3 is 13 amino acids. Germline CDR1 is KGHSH and CDR2 is LQKENI. Original processing notes: Estimation of nucleated cell counts relied on the amplification of reference gene primers. This table comes from immunoSEQ multiplex PCR, and its TCRdb copy is limited to in-frame clones, with some not included. From that table come the V and J calls and clone size; the DNA was used to work out D and trimming. The profile shows around 380,000 clones, about 80% of them singletons.

The sample taken for sequencing was peripheral blood. The genes are TRBV18 and TRBJ2-7; no clear D. The sequence was obtained from a human donor with acute or convalescent COVID-19. The donor label of this sample is uncertain. The CDR3 DNA sequence: TGTGCCAGCTCACCCTCTAACAGCTACGAGCAGTACTTC. Translating it yields CASSPSNSYEQYF.